This T cell receptor beta chain was retrieved from a study of response to subunit inactivated influenza vaccine. TCRdb ran MiXCR on the RT-PCR reads and lists one entry per CDR3 protein. The sample shows about 650,000 distinct CDR3 sequences, approximately 14% of them seen only once. Of note for this clonotype: No antigen is known for it.

Study results and limitations: Each seasonal influenza vaccination, the authors suggested, recruits few new T cells.

The sequencing used PBMCs from blood, collected 11 to 12 days after vaccination. This sequence was found in a man aged 50 or older who received an inactivated influenza vaccine.

The CDR3 protein is CASRPRQGLLYNSPLHF. CDR3 nucleotide sequence: TGTGCCAGCAGACCTCGACAGGGCCTATTATATAATTCACCCCTCCACTTT. This chain links TRBV28 with TRBJ1-6; the match to TRBD1 covers 7 bases. V shed 6 bases, J shed 4 bases, and the junction held 12 bases outside the gene matches. The CDR3 runs to 17 residues. The germline V gene encodes CDR1 MDHEN and CDR2 SYDVKM.